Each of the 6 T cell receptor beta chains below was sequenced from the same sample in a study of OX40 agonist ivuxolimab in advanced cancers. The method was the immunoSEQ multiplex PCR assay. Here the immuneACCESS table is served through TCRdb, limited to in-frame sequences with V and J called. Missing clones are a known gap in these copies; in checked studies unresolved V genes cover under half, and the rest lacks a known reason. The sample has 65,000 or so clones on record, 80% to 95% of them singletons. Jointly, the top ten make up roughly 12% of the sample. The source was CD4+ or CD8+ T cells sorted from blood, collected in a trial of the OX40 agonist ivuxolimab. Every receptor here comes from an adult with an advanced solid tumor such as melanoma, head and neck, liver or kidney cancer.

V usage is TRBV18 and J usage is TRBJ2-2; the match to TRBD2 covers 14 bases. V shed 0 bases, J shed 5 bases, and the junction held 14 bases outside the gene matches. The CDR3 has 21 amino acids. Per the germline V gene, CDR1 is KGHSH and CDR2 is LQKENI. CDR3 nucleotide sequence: TGTGCCAGCTCACCACCTAAGAGGGGACTAGCGGGAGAAGGGGGAACCGGGGAGCTGTTTTTT. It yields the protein CASSPPKRGLAGEGGTGELFF.

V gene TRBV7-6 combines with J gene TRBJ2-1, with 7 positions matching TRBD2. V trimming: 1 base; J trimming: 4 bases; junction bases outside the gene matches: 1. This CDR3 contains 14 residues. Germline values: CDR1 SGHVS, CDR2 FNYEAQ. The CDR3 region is CASSLGGGYNEQFF. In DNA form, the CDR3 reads TGTGCCAGCAGCTTAGGCGGGGGTTACAATGAGCAGTTCTTC.

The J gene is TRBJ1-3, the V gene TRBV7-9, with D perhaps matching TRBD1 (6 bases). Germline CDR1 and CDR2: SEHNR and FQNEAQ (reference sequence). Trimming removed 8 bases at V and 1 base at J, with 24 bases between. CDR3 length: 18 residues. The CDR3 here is CASAIFKGGSRSGNTIYF. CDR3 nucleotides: TGTGCCAGCGCCATCTTCAAGGGGGGCAGCCGGTCTGGAAACACCATATATTTT.

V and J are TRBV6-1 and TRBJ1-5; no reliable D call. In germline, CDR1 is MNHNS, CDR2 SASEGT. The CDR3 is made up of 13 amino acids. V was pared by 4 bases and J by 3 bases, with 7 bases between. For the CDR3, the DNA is TGTGCCAGCAGTGGAGACACCAATCAGCCCCAGCATTTT. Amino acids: CASSGDTNQPQHF.

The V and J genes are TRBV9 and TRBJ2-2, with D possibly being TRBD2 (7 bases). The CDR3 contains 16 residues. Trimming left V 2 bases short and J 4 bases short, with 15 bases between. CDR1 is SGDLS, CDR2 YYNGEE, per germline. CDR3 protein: CASSVWGGLGTGELFF. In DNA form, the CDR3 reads TGTGCCAGCAGCGTTTGGGGGGGCCTAGGCACCGGGGAGCTGTTTTTT.

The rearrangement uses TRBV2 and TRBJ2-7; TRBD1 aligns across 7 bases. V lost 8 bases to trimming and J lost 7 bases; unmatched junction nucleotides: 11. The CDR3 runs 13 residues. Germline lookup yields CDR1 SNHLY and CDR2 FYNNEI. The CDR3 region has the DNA TGTGCCAGCCCTCCAACAGGGGATGGGGAGCAGTACTTC. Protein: CASPPTGDGEQYF.